This TCR beta chain was identified during a study of beta chain features in type 1 diabetes. Study-wide results and caveats: A cDNA-based sequencing approach could over-represent cells with high TCR expression. Reduced insertions and increased deletions marked VDJ junctions in type 1 diabetes patients.

A word on this clone: No antigen is known for it.

The isolated RNA, all of it, was reverse transcribed, so expressed TCRB transcripts were what got sequenced. Measured with immunoSEQ multiplex PCR; TCRdb has only the in-frame clones, and not every one. This table holds 150,000 or so clones, around a tenth found once. The sample consisted of central memory CD4+ T cells from blood. This sequence was found in a man between 18 and 35 years old in good health.

Here the CDR3 reads CASSWRQQGLLAEAFF. The CDR3 DNA is TGTGCCAGCAGCTGGAGGCAACAGGGCCTCCTTGCTGAAGCTTTCTTT. The chain couples TRBV5-6 to TRBJ1-1, with TRBD1 as a possible D gene (6 bases). This CDR3 spans 16 amino acids. The germline V and J ends were trimmed by 3 bases and 6 bases, with 21 bases remaining between them. Germline CDR1 SGHDT, CDR2 YYEEEE.